A single sample is the source of the 18 T cell receptor beta chains below, sequenced in a study of neurological immune-mediated disorders. TCRdb independently ran MiXCR on the 5' RACE reads; one entry per CDR3 protein. Of tens of thousands of distinct CDR3 sequences listed, around 4.2% were seen once; the top ten hold about 1.5%. Sample: PBMCs. The receptors originated from a man aged 25 to 45 with multiple sclerosis.

This clonotype was observed a handful of times. An end of the junction differs from the germline gene, which may be a read error. This chain connects TRBV15 to TRBJ1-5, with 7 bases lining up with TRBD1. Germline loops: CDR1 LNHNV, CDR2 YYDKDF (reference sequence). The CDR3 runs 14 residues. Written as DNA, the CDR3 is TGTGCCACCAGCAGAGCCCAGGGGGGTCAGCCCCAGAATTTT. It codes for CATSRAQGGQPQNF.

Many counts were recorded for this clonotype. The rearrangement joins TRBV7-9 to TRBJ1-2; D gene uncertain. The V gene lost 0 bases and the J gene lost 7 bases, with 12 bases spanning the gap. CDR3 length: 14 residues. Germline loops: CDR1 SEHNR, CDR2 FQNEAQ (reference sequence). CDR3 DNA sequence: TGTGCCAGCAGCTTAGCGTCGGCAGTCACTGGCTACACCTTC. This gives the protein CASSLASAVTGYTF.

This clonotype was counted many times. The V gene is TRBV5-1, the J gene TRBJ2-1; 7 nucleotides line up with TRBD2. CDR1 and CDR2 (germline): SGHRS, YFSETQ. The J segment lost 10 bases and the V segment lost 0 bases, leaving 7 bases of the junction unmatched. The CDR3 totals 14 residues. The CDR3 DNA follows: TGCGCCAGCAGCTTGGCCGGGGGGAAGAAAGAGCAGTTCTTC. The encoded protein is CASSLAGGKKEQFF.

There are many counts of this clonotype. The V gene is TRBV13, the J gene TRBJ2-1; possibly TRBD2 for D (6 bases). Germline lookup yields CDR1 PRHDT and CDR2 FYEKMQ (reference sequence). The CDR3 has 14 amino acids. V lost 4 bases, J lost 4 bases, and 11 bases lay in between. This chain's CDR3 is CASSSLAFYNEQFF. In DNA form, the CDR3 reads TGTGCCAGCAGCTCTCTAGCGTTTTACAATGAGCAGTTCTTC.

The table lists this clonotype with many counts. The genes are TRBV7-8 and TRBJ2-3; no clear D gene. Germline V gene data show CDR1 as SGHVS and CDR2 as FQNEAQ. The V end was cut by 1 base, the J end by 5 bases, with 10 bases between. The CDR3 is 14 residues long. The DNA of the CDR3 is TGTGCCAGCAGCTTAGATCCGGGTAGAGATACGCAGTATTTT. It encodes CASSLDPGRDTQYF.

In this sample, this clonotype turned up many times. This chain connects TRBV5-1 to TRBJ2-2; no reliable D call. Trimming removed 2 bases at V and 3 bases at J, with 5 bases between. Per germline, CDR1 SGHRS and CDR2 YFSETQ. CDR3 size: 13 residues. CDR3 loop: CASSFQDTGELFF. Written as DNA, the CDR3 is TGCGCCAGCAGCTTTCAAGACACCGGGGAGCTGTTTTTT.

This clonotype was observed many times. V is TRBV7-9 and J is TRBJ2-7, with D uncertain. Per the germline V gene, CDR1 is SEHNR and CDR2 is FQNEAQ (reference sequence). CDR3 size: 12 residues. Trimming removed 2 bases at V and 2 bases at J, with 4 bases between. The CDR3 is CASSLSPYEQYF. For the CDR3, the DNA is TGTGCCAGCAGCTTATCCCCCTACGAGCAGTACTTC.

By its share, this clonotype is medium-sized. The chain uses TRBV4-1 and TRBJ2-5; TRBD2 matches at 12 bases. The V segment lost 4 bases and the J segment 0 bases; nucleotides outside the gene matches: 12. CDR1 and CDR2 from the germline V gene are MGHRA and YSYEKL. This CDR3 region has 19 residues. The CDR3 region is CASSLGTLAGGPYQETQYF. The CDR3 DNA sequence: TGCGCCAGCAGCCTGGGGACCCTAGCGGGGGGGCCATACCAAGAGACCCAGTACTTC.

Ten or more counts support this clonotype. The genes are TRBV7-2 and TRBJ1-2; D ambiguous. V lost 6 bases and J lost 2, with 10 bases in between. The CDR3 runs 13 residues. CDR1 and CDR2 from the germline V gene are SGHTA and FQGNSA. Here the CDR3 DNA reads TGTGCCAGCAGATCTGACGGGAACTATGGCTACACCTTC. Translating it yields CASRSDGNYGYTF.

This clonotype has a count of ten or more. The gene calls are TRBV15 and TRBJ2-6; no definite D call. The germline V gene encodes CDR1 LNHNV and CDR2 YYDKDF (reference sequence). Trimming left V 5 bases short and J 0 bases short, with 8 bases between. There are 15 residues in the CDR3. The CDR3 is CATSSLDSGANVLTF. CDR3 bases: TGTGCCACCAGCTCCTTGGACTCTGGGGCCAACGTCCTGACTTTC.

There are many counts of this clonotype. The rearrangement links TRBV10-2 to TRBJ2-7, with D perhaps assigned TRBD1 or TRBD2 (5 bases each). V dropped 7 bases and J dropped 3 bases, with 19 bases sitting between them. This CDR3 comprises 15 residues. Germline CDR1 and CDR2: WSHSY and SAAADI. The CDR3 DNA is TGCGCCAGCACCGAGGGCCGGGACCGCAGCTACGAGCAGTACTTC. It codes for CASTEGRDRSYEQYF.

The table lists this clonotype with many counts. The CDR3: CASSPGPGQGAGANVLTF. The CDR3 DNA sequence: TGCGCCAGCAGCCCTGGCCCGGGACAGGGGGCTGGGGCCAACGTCCTGACTTTC. The chain carries TRBV4-3 and TRBJ2-6, with 11 positions matching TRBD1. This CDR3 spans 18 amino acids. The germline gives CDR1 LGHNA, CDR2 YSLEER. V shed 4 bases and J 2 bases; nucleotides not matched to a gene: 7.

This clonotype came up many times. The chain carries TRBV7-2 and TRBJ1-6, with D perhaps matching TRBD1 (6 bases). The CDR3 sequence is 19 residues long. The germline V and J ends were trimmed by 5 bases and 6 bases, with 26 bases remaining between them. Germline lookup yields CDR1 SGHTA and CDR2 FQGNSA. The CDR3 nucleotides are TGTGCCAGCAGCCCCCGGGGAGGGGGTGTCGGGGGATTTAATTCACCCCTCCACTTT. Encoded protein: CASSPRGGGVGGFNSPLHF.

This clonotype was seen repeatedly, ten times or more. The rearrangement links TRBV6-6 to TRBJ2-5; 7 nucleotides line up with TRBD1. Germline trimming cut 4 bases from V and 4 bases from J; bases unmatched to any gene: 6. This CDR3 contains 14 residues. Germline CDR1 and CDR2: MNHNY and SVGAGI (reference sequence). The CDR3 spells CASSSDRDRETQYF. CDR3 in DNA: TGTGCCAGCAGTTCAGACAGGGATCGAGAGACCCAGTACTTC.

On this clonotype itself: Since a much larger clone is just one base distant, this may be a read error. The rearrangement joins TRBV4-1 to TRBJ2-1; D uncertain. V gave up 4 bases and J gave up 1 base, with 11 bases separating them. The CDR3 is 15 residues long. Germline CDR1 and CDR2: MGHRA and YSYEKL. The CDR3 bases are TGCGCCAGCAGCCCTCACGTGAGATCCTACAATGAGCAGTTCTTC. Residues: CASSPHVRSYNEQFF.

This clonotype was seen at least ten times. The chain links TRBV12-3 or TRBV12-4 to TRBJ2-7, with D perhaps matching TRBD1 (5 bases). The CDR3 runs 14 residues. Trimming stripped 5 bases from V and 2 bases from J, with 13 bases between. The CDR3 spells CASSPPDRTYEQYF. The DNA for the CDR3 is TGTGCCAGCAGTCCCCCCGACAGAACCTACGAGCAGTACTTC.

This clonotype appeared a few times. Since no conserved phenylalanine or tryptophan closes the CDR3, a read error is the likely cause. This chain links TRBV29-1 with TRBJ2-4, with 8 bases lining up with TRBD2. Germline lookup yields CDR1 SQVTM and CDR2 ANQGSEA. J gave up 8 bases and V 0 bases, and 3 bases lay outside the gene matches. This CDR3 is built from 13 residues. In DNA, the CDR3 is TGCAGCGTTGAAGATCCCGGGGGGGACATTCAGTACAAC. Its protein product is CSVEDPGGDIQYN.

The sample holds a few counts of this clonotype. The chain carries TRBV14 and TRBJ2-3, with 11 positions matching TRBD2. The CDR3 extends over 16 amino acids. Per germline, CDR1 SGHDN and CDR2 FVKESK. V was clipped by 3 bases and J by 3 bases; unmatched bases: 5. CDR3 loop: CASSQMTSGETDTQYF. CDR3 DNA: TGTGCCAGCAGCCAGATGACTAGCGGGGAGACAGATACGCAGTATTTT.